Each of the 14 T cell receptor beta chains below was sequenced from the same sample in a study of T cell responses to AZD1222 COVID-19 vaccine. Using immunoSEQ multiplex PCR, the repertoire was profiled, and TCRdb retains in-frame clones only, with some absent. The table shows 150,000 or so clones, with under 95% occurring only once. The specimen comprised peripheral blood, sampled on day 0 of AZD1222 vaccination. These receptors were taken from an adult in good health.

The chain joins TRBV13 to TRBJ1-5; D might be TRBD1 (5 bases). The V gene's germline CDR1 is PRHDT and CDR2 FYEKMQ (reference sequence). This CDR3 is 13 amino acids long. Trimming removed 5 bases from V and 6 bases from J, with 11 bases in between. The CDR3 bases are TGTGCCAGCAGCCATGGGACGGCTCAGCCCCAGCATTTT. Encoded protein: CASSHGTAQPQHF.

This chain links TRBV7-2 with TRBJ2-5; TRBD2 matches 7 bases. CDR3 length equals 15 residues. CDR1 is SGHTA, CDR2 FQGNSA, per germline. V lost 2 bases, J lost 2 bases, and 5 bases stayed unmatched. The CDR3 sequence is CASSLRRGGQETQYF. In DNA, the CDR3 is TGTGCCAGCAGCTTACGCCGCGGGGGTCAAGAGACCCAGTACTTC.

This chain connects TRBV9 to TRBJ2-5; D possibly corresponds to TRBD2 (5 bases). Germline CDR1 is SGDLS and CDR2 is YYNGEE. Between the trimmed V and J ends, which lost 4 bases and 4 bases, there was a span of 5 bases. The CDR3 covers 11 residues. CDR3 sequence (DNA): TGTGCCAGCAGCCGGGGAGAGACCCAGTACTTC. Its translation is CASSRGETQYF.

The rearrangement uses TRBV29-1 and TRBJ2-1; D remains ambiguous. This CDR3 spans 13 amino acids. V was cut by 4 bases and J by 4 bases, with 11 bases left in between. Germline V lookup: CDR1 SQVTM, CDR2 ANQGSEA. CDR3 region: CSVVETAYNEQFF. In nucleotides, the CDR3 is TGCAGCGTTGTAGAGACCGCGTACAATGAGCAGTTCTTC.

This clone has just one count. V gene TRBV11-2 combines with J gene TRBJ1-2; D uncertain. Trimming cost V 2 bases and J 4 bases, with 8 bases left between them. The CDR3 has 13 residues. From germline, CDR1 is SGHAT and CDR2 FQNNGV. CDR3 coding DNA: TGTGCCAGCAGCTTATTGAAGGGCTATGGCTACACCTTC. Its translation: CASSLLKGYGYTF.

For the CDR3, the DNA is TGTGCCAGCAGCCTCACCTCGGGGTTAGGCACTGAAGCTTTCTTT. This gives the protein CASSLTSGLGTEAFF. J is TRBJ1-1 and V is TRBV11-3, with D hard to call. The length of the CDR3 is 15 residues. Trimming removed 5 bases at V and 4 bases at J, with 17 bases between. Germline loops: CDR1 SGHNT, CDR2 YENEEA.

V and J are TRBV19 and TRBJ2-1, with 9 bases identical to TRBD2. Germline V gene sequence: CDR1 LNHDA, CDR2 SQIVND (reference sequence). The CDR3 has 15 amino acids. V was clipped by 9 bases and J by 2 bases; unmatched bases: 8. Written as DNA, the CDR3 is TGTGCCAGCCAGACTAGCGGAGGACCCTACAATGAGCAGTTCTTC. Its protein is CASQTSGGPYNEQFF.

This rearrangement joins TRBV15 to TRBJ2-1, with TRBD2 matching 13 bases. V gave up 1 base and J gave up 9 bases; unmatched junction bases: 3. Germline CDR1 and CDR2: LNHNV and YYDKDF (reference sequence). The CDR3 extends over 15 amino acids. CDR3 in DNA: TGTGCCACCAGCAGAGGACTAGCGGGAGGCGGTGAGCAGTTCTTC. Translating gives CATSRGLAGGGEQFF.

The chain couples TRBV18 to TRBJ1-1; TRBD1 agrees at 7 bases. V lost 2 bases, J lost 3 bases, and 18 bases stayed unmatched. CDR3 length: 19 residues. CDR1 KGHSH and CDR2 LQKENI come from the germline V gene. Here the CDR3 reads CASSPGAIGTAPGDTEAFF. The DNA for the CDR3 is TGTGCCAGCTCACCAGGGGCGATTGGGACAGCTCCCGGCGACACTGAAGCTTTCTTT.

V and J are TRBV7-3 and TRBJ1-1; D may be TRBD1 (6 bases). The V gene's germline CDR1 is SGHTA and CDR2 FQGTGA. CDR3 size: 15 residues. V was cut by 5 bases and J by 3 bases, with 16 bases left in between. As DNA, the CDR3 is TGTGCCAGCAGCCCCAGGCCGGGGGCGCACACTGAAGCTTTCTTT. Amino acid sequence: CASSPRPGAHTEAFF.

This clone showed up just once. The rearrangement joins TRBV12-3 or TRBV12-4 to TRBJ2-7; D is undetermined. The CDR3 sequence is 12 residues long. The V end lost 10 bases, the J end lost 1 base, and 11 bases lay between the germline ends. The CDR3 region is CAILLSSYEQYF. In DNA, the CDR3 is TGTGCCATCTTACTATCGTCCTACGAGCAGTACTTC.

As DNA, the CDR3 is TGTGCCAGCAGCCCAGTCCAGGGGGCAACTAATGAAAAACTGTTTTTT. As protein: CASSPVQGATNEKLFF. The J gene is TRBJ1-4, the V gene TRBV7-2; 7 bases fit TRBD1. From germline, CDR1 is SGHTA and CDR2 FQGNSA. After removal of 5 bases from V and 0 bases from J, the junction contained 6 bases not matched to a gene. The CDR3 length is 16 residues. Variable domain in full (rest from reference TRBV7-2 and TRBJ1-4): GAGVSQSPSNKVTEKGKDVELRCDPISGHTALYWYRQSLGQGLEFLIYFQGNSAPDKSGLPSDRFSAERTGGSVSTLTIQRTQQEDSAVYLCASSPVQGATNEKLFFGSGTQLSVL.

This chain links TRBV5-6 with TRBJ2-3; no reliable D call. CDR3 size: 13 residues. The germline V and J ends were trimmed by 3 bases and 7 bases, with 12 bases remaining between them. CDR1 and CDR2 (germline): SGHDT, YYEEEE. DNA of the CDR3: TGTGCCAGCAGCTCGAGAATCAGGTATACGCAGTATTTT. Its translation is CASSSRIRYTQYF.

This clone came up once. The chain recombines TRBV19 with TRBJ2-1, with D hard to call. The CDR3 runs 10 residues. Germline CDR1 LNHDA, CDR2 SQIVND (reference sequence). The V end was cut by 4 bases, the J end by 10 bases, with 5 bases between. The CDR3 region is CASSKGEQFF. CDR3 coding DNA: TGTGCCAGTAGTAAGGGAGAGCAGTTCTTC.